The 27 T cell receptor beta chains below were found in one sample sequenced in a study of shared clonotypes between healthy human individuals (dated by TCRdb to 2018 to 2021). The library was produced with the immunoSEQ multiplex PCR assay. As stored in TCRdb, this immuneACCESS dataset retains in-frame rearrangements with V and J assigned. A fraction of the clones does not appear; measured against another copy, unresolved V genes explain less than half of the discrepancy, and the remainder lacks a known reason. This sample gives over a million clones in total; roughly 98% of them show up just once. The ten biggest clones cover approximately 0.44% of the sample. The sequenced sample was naive CD4+ T cells sorted from blood. The meaning of the sample's cell subset or site label: CD45RA+ positively selected. These receptors originate from a man aged 25-40 years in good health.

The chain couples TRBV7-2 to TRBJ2-7, with D tentatively TRBD1 or TRBD2 (5 bases each). The length of the CDR3 is 16 residues. Germline V gives CDR1 SGHTA, CDR2 FQGNSA. The V gene lost 5 bases and the J gene lost 0 bases, with 17 bases spanning the gap. The CDR3 reads CASSRRGGVSSYEQYF. The CDR3, as DNA: TGTGCCAGCAGCCGCCGGGGCGGAGTGAGCTCCTACGAGCAGTACTTC.

The gene calls are TRBV6-1 and TRBJ2-3; the match to TRBD1 covers 8 bases. After removal of 0 bases from V and 6 bases from J, the junction contained 2 bases not matched to a gene. The CDR3 is 14 residues long. CDR1 and CDR2 from the germline V gene are MNHNS and SASEGT. CDR3 protein: CASSEAQGADTQYF. DNA for the CDR3: TGTGCCAGCAGTGAAGCTCAGGGGGCCGATACGCAGTATTTT.

This chain links TRBV7-2 with TRBJ2-1; a possible D gene is TRBD2 (5 bases). Germline assignment: CDR1 SGHTA and CDR2 FQGNSA. V was shortened by 5 bases and J by 7 bases, with 15 bases between the two germline ends. The CDR3 spans 14 residues. The CDR3 sequence is CASSARPGMNEQFF. DNA of the CDR3: TGTGCCAGCAGCGCCCGCCCGGGGATGAATGAGCAGTTCTTC.

The chain couples TRBV28 to TRBJ2-2; a weak D match, TRBD1 (6 bases). The CDR3 contains 14 residues. V lost 7 bases to trimming and J lost 5 bases, with 14 bases between them. Germline CDR1 MDHEN, CDR2 SYDVKM. CDR3 DNA: TGTGCCAGCAATGGCCAGGGGAGTACCGGGGAGCTGTTTTTT. The encoded protein is CASNGQGSTGELFF.

This chain joins TRBV10-1 and TRBJ2-7; 7 bases align to TRBD1. Germline V CDR1 and CDR2: WNHNN, SYGVQD (reference sequence). The CDR3 is 14 amino acids. V was clipped by 4 bases and J by 4 bases; unmatched bases: 7. The CDR3 protein is CASSGGDSFYEQYF. Written as DNA, the CDR3 is TGCGCCAGCAGTGGAGGGGACAGTTTTTACGAGCAGTACTTC.

This rearrangement joins TRBV5-1 to TRBJ1-1; 9 bases are a match to TRBD1. This CDR3 spans 15 amino acids. Germline V gene sequence: CDR1 SGHRS, CDR2 YFSETQ. J lost 3 bases, V lost 4 bases, and 7 bases had no gene match. CDR3 DNA sequence: TGCGCCAGCAGCGCACCCGACAGGGGGGACACTGAAGCTTTCTTT. Its protein product is CASSAPDRGDTEAFF.

About this clone itself: Other DNA variants within this sample encode the same CDR3. The chain joins TRBV7-9 to TRBJ2-7, with a tentative D call TRBD1 (6 bases). V was clipped by 3 bases and J by 2 bases, with 11 bases between them. CDR1 is SEHNR, CDR2 FQNEAQ, per germline (reference sequence). This CDR3 comprises 14 residues. The DNA of the CDR3 is TGTGCCAGCAGCTTGGGACAAGGGACCTACGAGCAGTACTTC. It is translated as CASSLGQGTYEQYF.

The chain carries TRBV28 and TRBJ2-7; 10 bases are a match to TRBD1. Germline lookup yields CDR1 MDHEN and CDR2 SYDVKM. Losses at the gene ends were 10 bases for V and 2 bases for J; bases not matched to a gene: 5. The CDR3 runs to 13 residues. The DNA of the CDR3 is TGTGCCATCTCCGGGACAGGGGCCTACGAGCAGTACTTC. This sequence encodes CAISGTGAYEQYF.

The V and J genes are TRBV6-1 and TRBJ2-7; no definite D call. From germline, CDR1 is MNHNS and CDR2 SASEGT. The CDR3 covers 14 residues. With 4 bases removed from V and 0 bases from J, the gap between germline ends came to 10 bases. CDR3 sequence: CASSVLADSYEQYF. CDR3 bases: TGTGCCAGCAGTGTGTTGGCAGACTCCTACGAGCAGTACTTC.

For this clone: A junction boundary mismatches the germline segment, possibly from a read error. Other DNA variants within this sample encode the same CDR3. The chain couples TRBV7-7 to TRBJ2-7, with D tentatively TRBD1 or TRBD2 (5 bases each). Germline CDR1 and CDR2: SSHAT and FNYEAQ (reference sequence). The CDR3 covers 13 residues. The CDR3 coding sequence is TGTGCTAGCAGCCCAGGGACGGGTTACGAGCAGTACTTC. The encoded protein is CASSPGTGYEQYF.

The chain couples TRBV7-8 to TRBJ2-5, with D possibly being TRBD1 (7 bases). This CDR3 is built from 18 residues. Trimming took 2 bases from V and 7 from J, leaving 26 bases between them. Germline assignment: CDR1 SGHVS and CDR2 FQNEAQ. In DNA form, the CDR3 reads TGTGCCAGCAGCTTAATTGGCGGGACAGCTGAGTCCGGTGGGACCCAGTACTTC. It encodes CASSLIGGTAESGGTQYF. The whole variable domain, remainder taken from reference TRBV7-8 and TRBJ2-5, is GAGVSQSPRYKVAKRGQDVALRCDPISGHVSLFWYQQALGQGPEFLTYFQNEAQLDKSGLPSDRFFAERPEGSVSTLKIQRTQQEDSAVYLCASSLIGGTAESGGTQYFGPGTRLLVL.

This sequence joins TRBV19 and TRBJ2-6; D might be TRBD1 (5 bases). Germline lookup yields CDR1 LNHDA and CDR2 SQIVND (reference sequence). The CDR3 length is 15 residues. Trimming left V 6 bases short and J 3 bases short, with 12 bases between. CDR3 in DNA: TGTGCCAGTAGACCCAGGGTCGGTGGGGCCAACGTCCTGACTTTC. Translated, it gives CASRPRVGGANVLTF.

The J gene is TRBJ2-1, the V gene TRBV2; D gene ambiguous. Germline CDR1 and CDR2: SNHLY and FYNNEI. V was clipped by 7 bases and J by 9 bases, with 10 bases between them. The CDR3 totals 11 residues. The CDR3 region is CASTERAEQFF. CDR3 bases: TGTGCCAGCACGGAGCGCGCTGAGCAGTTCTTC.

The genes are TRBV25-1 and TRBJ2-1; 11 nucleotides align to TRBD2. CDR1 and CDR2 (germline): MGHDK, SYGVNS. The length of the CDR3 is 18 residues. V lost 2 bases, J lost 3 bases, and 9 bases stayed unmatched. The CDR3 nucleotides are TGTGCCAGCAGTGAACCCCTTAGGACTAGCGGGTACTACAATGAGCAGTTCTTC. Translating gives CASSEPLRTSGYYNEQFF.

Here the CDR3 DNA reads TGCAGCGTTACCGTTGGGACAGCCAGCGCAGATACGCAGTATTTT. Protein sequence: CSVTVGTASADTQYF. This chain joins TRBV29-1 and TRBJ2-3, with 7 bases fitting TRBD1. The V gene's germline CDR1 is SQVTM and CDR2 ANQGSEA. The CDR3 sequence is 15 residues long. J gave up 4 bases and V 5 bases, and 12 bases lay outside the gene matches.

This chain joins TRBV9 and TRBJ2-1, with 7 positions matching TRBD1. The CDR3 is made up of 16 amino acids. With 0 bases clipped from V and 3 bases from J, the junction kept 6 bases outside the gene matches. Germline V CDR1 and CDR2: SGDLS, YYNGEE. The CDR3 region is CASSVGGQLYYNEQFF. The CDR3 bases are TGTGCCAGCAGCGTAGGGGGACAGCTTTACTACAATGAGCAGTTCTTC. Looking up the rest from reference TRBV9 and TRBJ2-1 gives the full variable domain: DSGVTQTPKHLITATGQRVTLRCSPRSGDLSVYWYQQSLDQGLQFLIQYYNGEERAKGNILERFSAQQFPDLHSELNLSSLELGDSALYFCASSVGGQLYYNEQFFGPGTRLTVL.

J is TRBJ2-2 and V is TRBV28; possibly TRBD1 or TRBD2 for D (5 bases each). Trimming left V 4 bases short and J 1 base short, with 13 bases between. The V gene's germline CDR1 is MDHEN and CDR2 SYDVKM. The CDR3 totals 16 residues. The CDR3 loop reads CASSSPTTGNTGELFF. The CDR3 bases are TGTGCCAGCAGTTCTCCGACTACAGGGAACACCGGGGAGCTGTTTTTT.

The CDR3 coding sequence is TGTGCCAGCAGTGAGGTGTTAGCCAAAAACATTCAGTACTTC. Translating it yields CASSEVLAKNIQYF. The chain couples TRBV2 to TRBJ2-4; D unclear. Germline CDR1 and CDR2: SNHLY and FYNNEI. The CDR3 length is 14 residues. V lost 3 bases and J 0 bases, leaving 6 bases between the germline ends.

The chain is built from TRBV5-4 and TRBJ1-1; TRBD1 matches at 7 bases. V shed 3 bases and J 11 bases; nucleotides not matched to a gene: 10. The CDR3 runs 13 residues. CDR1 is SGHNT and CDR2 is YYREEE in the germline V gene (reference sequence). CDR3 protein: CASSSNRGAAAFF. The DNA for the CDR3 is TGTGCCAGCAGCTCCAACAGGGGCGCTGCGGCTTTCTTT.

The chain couples TRBV19 to TRBJ2-2, with a tentative D call TRBD1 (6 bases). V lost 7 bases and J lost 1, with 13 bases in between. The germline V gene has CDR1 LNHDA and CDR2 SQIVND (reference sequence). This CDR3 has 15 amino acids. The CDR3 protein is CASIGGRMNTGELFF. The CDR3 DNA reads as TGTGCCAGTATAGGGGGACGGATGAACACCGGGGAGCTGTTTTTT.

In DNA, the CDR3 is TGTGCCAGCATTAACGAGCAGTACTTC. This gives the protein CASINEQYF. The rearrangement joins TRBV7-3 to TRBJ2-7; D is undetermined. The germline V and J ends were trimmed by 7 bases and 5 bases, with 3 bases remaining between them. The CDR3 has 9 amino acids. CDR1 is SGHTA, CDR2 FQGTGA, per germline.

Concerning this clone: The DNA is left out, because the CDR3 cannot be placed on it with certainty; the CDR3 is given as TCRdb lists it. The CDR3 sequence: CASSSSGVFYEQYF. The genes are TRBV27 and TRBJ2-7; the listed D gene, TRBD2, was not tested against the DNA. The length of the CDR3 is 14 amino acids, counting both ends. Germline V gives CDR1 MNHEY, CDR2 SMNVEV (reference sequence).

CDR3 sequence reads: CASSPPNPTPEKLFF. DNA for the CDR3: TGTGCCAGCTCACCACCGAACCCCACCCCCGAAAAACTGTTTTTT. This chain links TRBV18 with TRBJ1-4; no clear D. V lost 0 bases to trimming and J lost 8 bases, with 13 bases between them. CDR3 size: 15 residues. Germline V CDR1 and CDR2: KGHSH, LQKENI. The complete variable domain, with remaining parts taken from reference TRBV18 and TRBJ1-4, reads NAGVMQNPRHLVRRRGQEARLRCSPMKGHSHVYWYRQLPEEGLKFMVYLQKENIIDESGMPKERFSAEFPKEGPSILRIQQVVRGDSAAYFCASSPPNPTPEKLFFGSGTQLSVL.

V usage is TRBV7-6 and J usage is TRBJ2-3; D is possibly TRBD2 (5 bases). The germline V and J ends were trimmed by 2 bases and 1 base, with 10 bases remaining between them. The CDR3 is made up of 15 amino acids. Looked up from germline, CDR1 is SGHVS and CDR2 is FNYEAQ. CDR3 amino acids: CASSLRLSGTDTQYF. The CDR3 region has the DNA TGTGCCAGCAGCTTACGACTTAGCGGCACAGATACGCAGTATTTT.

This chain connects TRBV2 to TRBJ2-7, with a weak D call TRBD2 (6 bases). Germline V CDR1 and CDR2: SNHLY, FYNNEI. This CDR3 spans 14 amino acids. V shed 3 bases and J shed 2 bases, with 11 bases lying between them. CDR3 nucleotides: TGTGCCAGCAGTGACCCGGGAGAGACCTACGAGCAGTACTTC. Its protein product is CASSDPGETYEQYF.

As for this clone: Distinct nucleotide sequences in the sample also encode this CDR3. V usage is TRBV29-1 and J usage is TRBJ2-7, with no clear D. The CDR3 is made up of 12 amino acids. V was pared by 4 bases and J by 0 bases, with 7 bases between. Germline assignment: CDR1 SQVTM and CDR2 ANQGSEA. The DNA for the CDR3 is TGCAGCGTTGTGGGTGACTCCTACGAGCAGTACTTC. Protein: CSVVGDSYEQYF.

In regard to this clone: Other DNA sequences in the sample encode the same CDR3. The rearrangement uses TRBV9 and TRBJ2-1; TRBD2 aligns across 12 bases. The CDR3 consists of 15 residues. The V gene end was trimmed by 2 bases and the J gene end by 5 bases; junction bases not matched to a gene: 2. The germline CDR1 and CDR2 sequences are SGDLS and YYNGEE. CDR3 residues: CASSVGLAGNNEQFF. The CDR3 DNA is TGTGCCAGCAGCGTCGGACTAGCGGGGAACAATGAGCAGTTCTTC. The full variable domain, completed using reference TRBV9 and TRBJ2-1, is DSGVTQTPKHLITATGQRVTLRCSPRSGDLSVYWYQQSLDQGLQFLIQYYNGEERAKGNILERFSAQQFPDLHSELNLSSLELGDSALYFCASSVGLAGNNEQFFGPGTRLTVL.